The 19 T cell receptor beta chains below all came from one sample that was sequenced in a study of blood T cell repertoires in COVID-19. The protocol was immunoSEQ multiplex PCR, while the TCRdb copy is restricted to in-frame clones and leaves out a portion. In the table there are around 42,000 clones, about 85% of which are singletons. Sequencing used peripheral blood. Receptors originate from a woman between 70 and 85 years old in a cohort sampled during active COVID-19.

The chain employs TRBV7-6 and TRBJ2-1, with D maybe TRBD2 (6 bases). The V gene's germline CDR1 is SGHVS and CDR2 FNYEAQ. The CDR3 has 15 residues. Trimming removed 4 bases at V and 4 bases at J, with 14 bases between. CDR3 coding DNA: TGTGCCAGCAGCTCCGCCGCCGGGACTTACAATGAGCAGTTCTTC. Its protein product is CASSSAAGTYNEQFF.

This chain links TRBV5-1 with TRBJ2-1; a weak D match, TRBD2 (5 bases). The V gene lost 4 bases and the J gene lost 7 bases, with 15 bases spanning the gap. Germline loops: CDR1 SGHRS, CDR2 YFSETQ. CDR3 length: 14 residues. The CDR3 DNA follows: TGCGCCAGCAGCCCGACCCTCGGCGGGAATGAGCAGTTCTTC. Translated, it gives CASSPTLGGNEQFF. The full variable domain, with the rest looked up from reference TRBV5-1 and TRBJ2-1, is KAGVTQTPRYLIKTRGQQVTLSCSPISGHRSVSWYQQTPGQGLQFLFEYFSETQRNKGNFPGRFSGRQFSNSRSEMNVSTLELGDSALYLCASSPTLGGNEQFFGPGTRLTVL.

The V gene is TRBV7-9, the J gene TRBJ2-2; 13 bases agree with TRBD2. Unmatched junction bases numbered 7, after V lost 5 bases and J lost 7 bases. The CDR3 covers 16 residues. CDR1 and CDR2 from the germline V gene are SEHNR and FQNEAQ (reference sequence). CDR3 protein: CASSPRLAGGIGELFF. For the CDR3, the DNA is TGTGCCAGCAGCCCACGACTAGCGGGAGGAATCGGGGAGCTGTTTTTT.

The chain has TRBV19 and TRBJ2-4; 11 nucleotides match TRBD1. The V and J ends lost 4 bases and 8 bases, in that order; junction bases with no gene match: 1. Looked up from germline, CDR1 is LNHDA and CDR2 is SQIVND (reference sequence). The length of the CDR3 is 13 residues. The chain's CDR3 is CASSKGQGDIQYF. CDR3 DNA sequence: TGTGCCAGTAGTAAGGGACAGGGGGACATTCAGTACTTC.

The chain uses TRBV29-1 and TRBJ2-3, with 12 bases aligning to TRBD2. The V gene's germline CDR1 is SQVTM and CDR2 ANQGSEA. This CDR3 contains 15 residues. V trimming: 2 bases; J trimming: 5 bases; junction bases outside the gene matches: 5. CDR3 bases: TGCAGCGTTGAAAAACTAGCGGGAGGCGGAGATACGCAGTATTTT. Residues: CSVEKLAGGGDTQYF.

V and J are TRBV9 and TRBJ2-3; D might be TRBD2 (5 bases). Trimming cost V 0 bases and J 5 bases, with 10 bases left between them. CDR1 is SGDLS and CDR2 is YYNGEE in the germline V gene. The CDR3 has 14 amino acids. The CDR3 DNA sequence: TGTGCCAGCAGCGTAGTCCCCCGGGGAGATACGCAGTATTTT. Translation: CASSVVPRGDTQYF.

The J gene is TRBJ2-3, the V gene TRBV13; TRBD2 aligns across 9 bases. This CDR3 is 15 amino acids long. V shed 5 bases and J 3 bases; nucleotides not matched to a gene: 6. Germline V gives CDR1 PRHDT, CDR2 FYEKMQ (reference sequence). The CDR3 DNA sequence: TGTGCCAGCAGCCTAAGACTAGCGGAAACAGATACGCAGTATTTT. Protein product: CASSLRLAETDTQYF.

The V gene is TRBV28, the J gene TRBJ2-3; 10 bases match TRBD1. V gave up 5 bases and J gave up 2 bases; unmatched junction bases: 4. The CDR3 is made up of 15 amino acids. In germline, CDR1 is MDHEN, CDR2 SYDVKM. Here the CDR3 DNA reads TGTGCCAGCAGTCCGGGACAGGGGCACACAGATACGCAGTATTTT. Translated: CASSPGQGHTDTQYF.

J is TRBJ2-3 and V is TRBV18; TRBD1 agrees at 9 bases. The V segment lost 0 bases and the J segment 3 bases; nucleotides outside the gene matches: 1. The CDR3 runs to 15 residues. CDR1 is KGHSH and CDR2 is LQKENI in the germline V gene. CDR3 in DNA: TGTGCCAGCTCACCACCGGGACAGGGAACAGATACGCAGTATTTT. It is translated as CASSPPGQGTDTQYF.

The J gene is TRBJ2-3, the V gene TRBV10-2; TRBD1 is a possible D gene (5 bases). The V end lost 0 bases, the J end lost 1 base, and 14 bases lay between the germline ends. Germline V CDR1 and CDR2: WSHSY, SAAADI. The CDR3 length is 17 residues. The CDR3, as DNA: TGCGCCAGCAGTGAGTCGGTGGGGTTAGGGGGCACAGATACGCAGTATTTT. It yields the protein CASSESVGLGGTDTQYF.

The chain has TRBV19 and TRBJ2-5, with D possibly being TRBD1 (5 bases). The length of the CDR3 is 14 residues. V was shortened by 2 bases and J by 5 bases, with 12 bases between the two germline ends. Germline V gene lookup returns CDR1 LNHDA and CDR2 SQIVND (reference sequence). CDR3 sequence reads: CASSIISGSETQYF. CDR3 sequence (DNA): TGTGCCAGTAGTATAATTTCAGGGTCGGAGACCCAGTACTTC.

The chain recombines TRBV15 with TRBJ2-7; D remains ambiguous. Trimming took off 0 bases at V and 0 bases at J, with 12 bases between the two ends. Per germline, CDR1 LNHNV and CDR2 YYDKDF (reference sequence). The CDR3 is 16 amino acids. This chain's CDR3 is CATSRDSRSLSYEQYF. CDR3 in DNA: TGTGCCACCAGCAGAGATTCTCGGAGCCTCTCCTACGAGCAGTACTTC.

The rearrangement links TRBV28 to TRBJ2-7; 10 positions match TRBD1. V dropped 5 bases and J dropped 2; count of bases not matched to a gene: 3. This CDR3 is 14 amino acids long. Germline V lookup: CDR1 MDHEN, CDR2 SYDVKM. The CDR3 DNA reads TGTGCCAGCAGTCGGACAGGGGGAACCTACGAGCAGTACTTC. Its protein product is CASSRTGGTYEQYF.

This clone was picked up one time. This chain connects TRBV19 to TRBJ2-2, with 12 positions matching TRBD1. The V and J ends lost 5 bases and 8 bases, in that order; junction bases with no gene match: 9. The CDR3 is 16 amino acids. Germline CDR1 and CDR2: LNHDA and SQIVND (reference sequence). The chain's CDR3 is CASSFRDRGLGGELFF. In DNA, the CDR3 is TGTGCCAGTAGTTTCCGGGACAGGGGGCTTGGTGGGGAGCTGTTTTTT.

This chain connects TRBV24-1 to TRBJ2-3; the match to TRBD2 covers 10 bases. Germline V gene lookup returns CDR1 KGHDR and CDR2 SFDVKD. CDR3 size: 16 residues. V lost 3 bases and J lost 3; bases outside the gene matches: 5. The CDR3 DNA sequence: TGTGCCACCAGTGATCCACTAGCGGGAAAGACAGATACGCAGTATTTT. The encoded protein is CATSDPLAGKTDTQYF.

The chain employs TRBV24-1 and TRBJ1-1; D is unresolved. CDR3 length equals 15 residues. In germline, CDR1 is KGHDR, CDR2 SFDVKD. Deletions cut 2 bases from V and 3 bases from J, with 12 bases between. The CDR3 bases are TGTGCCACCAGTGATTCTGGCCCGGCGGACACTGAAGCTTTCTTT. This codes for CATSDSGPADTEAFF.

J is TRBJ2-2 and V is TRBV6-6; TRBD2 matches 10 bases. The CDR3 contains 15 residues. Germline CDR1 MNHNY, CDR2 SVGAGI (reference sequence). V dropped 5 bases and J dropped 7; count of bases not matched to a gene: 7. CDR3 residues: CASSPSGRAGGELFF. CDR3 nucleotides: TGTGCCAGCAGTCCCAGCGGGAGGGCCGGCGGGGAGCTGTTTTTT.

V is TRBV28 and J is TRBJ1-3; D call uncertain. Trimming shortened V by 8 bases and J by 4 bases, and 9 bases separated the two germline ends. CDR1 is MDHEN, CDR2 SYDVKM, per germline. CDR3 length: 12 amino acids. The CDR3 DNA follows: TGTGCCAGCCGCTCTAGGGGAAACACCATATATTTT. Residues: CASRSRGNTIYF.

This clone appeared once. The chain has TRBV6-2 or TRBV6-3 and TRBJ2-7, with D uncertain. The germline V and J ends were trimmed by 5 bases and 3 bases, with 5 bases remaining between them. This CDR3 has 11 amino acids. The germline V gene has CDR1 MNHEY and CDR2 SVGEGT. The chain's CDR3 is CASSRYYEQYF. The CDR3 nucleotides are TGTGCCAGCAGTCGGTACTACGAGCAGTACTTC.